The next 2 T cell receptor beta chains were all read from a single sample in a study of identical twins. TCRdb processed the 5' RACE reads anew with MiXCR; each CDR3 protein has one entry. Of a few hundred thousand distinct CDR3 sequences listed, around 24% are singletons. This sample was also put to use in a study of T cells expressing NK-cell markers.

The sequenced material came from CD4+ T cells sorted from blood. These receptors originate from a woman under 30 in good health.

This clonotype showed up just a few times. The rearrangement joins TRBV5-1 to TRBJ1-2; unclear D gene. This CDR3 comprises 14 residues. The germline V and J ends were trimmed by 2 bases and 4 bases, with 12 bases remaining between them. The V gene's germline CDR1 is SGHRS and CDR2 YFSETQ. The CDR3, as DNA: TGCGCCAGCAGCTTAACGGTCTCGGGCTATGGCTACACCTTC. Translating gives CASSLTVSGYGYTF.

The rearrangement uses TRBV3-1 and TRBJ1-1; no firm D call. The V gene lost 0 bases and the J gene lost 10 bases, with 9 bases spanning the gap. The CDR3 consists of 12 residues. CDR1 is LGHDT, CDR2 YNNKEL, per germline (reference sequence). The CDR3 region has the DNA TGTGCCAGCAGCCAAGATCGTCGCCGAGCTTTCTTT. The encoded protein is CASSQDRRRAFF.